This T cell receptor beta chain was retrieved from a study of post-analysis software for immune sequencing data. Overall study findings and caveats: Normalized Chao1 diversity was significantly lower in multiple sclerosis patients than in controls. Strong co-clustering by F measure was evident for samples that had been prepared in the same batch. TRBV5-6, TRBV5-1 and TRBV20-1 belonged to a set of roughly 5 TRBV segments that were more frequent in patients than controls.

To note about this clonotype: The antigen is undetermined.

The ends were cut back, 7 bases at V and 4 bases at J, with 13 bases in the middle. CDR3 length: 13 residues. Germline CDR1 MNHNY, CDR2 SVGAGI (reference sequence). The TCR beta cDNA libraries carried unique molecular identifiers. Each sample of roughly 0.9 to 10 million input T cells yielded around 500,000 cDNA molecules, so each molecule approximated one T cell. Via MiXCR, TCRdb re-called the PCR reads, giving one row per CDR3 protein. The sample shows 400,000 to 500,000 distinct CDR3 sequences, approximately 39% of them seen only once. V is TRBV6-6 and J is TRBJ2-5; D is possibly TRBD1 (6 bases). The sequence came from a girl aged 2 to 10 with multiple sclerosis. Material: blood. The CDR3: CASTSTGPETQYF. In DNA form, the CDR3 reads TGTGCCAGCACATCCACAGGGCCAGAGACCCAGTACTTC.